These T cell receptor beta chains were read from a single sample in a study of blood T cell repertoires in COVID-19. Only in-frame clones appear in the TCRdb table, and some are missing; sequencing was by immunoSEQ multiplex PCR. The repertoire holds over 20,000 clones, with 75% to 95% as singletons. The sample comprised peripheral blood. The receptor set was obtained from a man between 65 and 85 years old with active COVID-19. Both conserved end residues are part of each CDR3. The D gene is left open where the match is weak. A clone size is listed for some rows: how often the clone was seen (once, few, many), or a class if it is expanded.

v_call	clone_size	d_call	j_call	cdr3_nt	cdr3_aa
TRBV30	once	TRBD2	TRBJ2-1	TGTGCCTGGAGTGGACTAGCGGGAGGCGTAGATGAGCAGTTCTTC	CAWSGLAGGVDEQFF
TRBV4-1	-	-	TRBJ1-2	TGCGCCAGCAGCCAGGTAGTTAGCGGTAACTATGGCTACACCTTC	CASSQVVSGNYGYTF
TRBV30	-	-	TRBJ1-1	TGTGCCTGGAGGGCGGGCATGGCCAACACTGAAGCTTTCTTT	CAWRAGMANTEAFF
TRBV7-8	-	-	TRBJ2-1	TGTGCCAGCAGCTTAGGGGGCATGGGGGAGCAGTTCTTC	CASSLGGMGEQFF
TRBV28	-	TRBD2	TRBJ2-1	TGTGCCAGCAGTCCGGGACTACCCTACAATGAGCAGTTCTTC	CASSPGLPYNEQFF
TRBV27	-	-	TRBJ1-6	TGTGCCAGCAGTTTTCGCGACTCACCGAATTCACCCCTCCACTTT	CASSFRDSPNSPLHF
TRBV7-2	-	-	TRBJ1-1	TGTGCCAGCAGCTCCCAAACAGTGTTCACTGAAGCTTTCTTT	CASSSQTVFTEAFF
TRBV2	-	-	TRBJ1-1	TGTGCCAGCACCCAGGGGACACACACTGAAGCTTTCTTT	CASTQGTHTEAFF
TRBV6-5	-	-	TRBJ1-6	TGTGCCAGCAGTTACTCCACCCGGACTGGCTCACCCCTCCACTTT	CASSYSTRTGSPLHF
TRBV4-3	-	TRBD1	TRBJ2-1	TGCGCCAGCAGCCAAGAATGGCCAGGGGGCCGAAATGAGCAGTTCTTC	CASSQEWPGGRNEQFF
TRBV9	-	TRBD2	TRBJ2-3	TGTGCCAGCAGCGTAGGAACTAGCGGGGGCTACACAGATACGCAGTATTTT	CASSVGTSGGYTDTQYF
TRBV6-4	-	-	TRBJ1-1	TGTGCCAGCAGTGAACACCCGAACACTGAAGCTTTCTTT	CASSEHPNTEAFF
TRBV7-9	-	TRBD1	TRBJ1-2	TGTGCCAGCAGCTTAGCGCAGGGGGCGAACTATGGCTACACCTTC	CASSLAQGANYGYTF
TRBV5-1	-	-	TRBJ1-1	TGCGCCAGCAGCCTGGGACAACTCATGAACACTGAAGCTTTCTTT	CASSLGQLMNTEAFF
TRBV7-2	few	TRBD2	TRBJ2-1	TGTGCCAGCAGCTTAGGGGCTAGCGGGAACCTTGAGCAGTTCTTC	CASSLGASGNLEQFF
TRBV3-1/TRBV3-2	-	-	TRBJ1-5	TGTGCCAGCAGCCCCGGGACACACAATCAGCCCCAGCATTTT	CASSPGTHNQPQHF
TRBV5-1	-	-	TRBJ1-1	TGCGCCAGCAGCTTGGAATTGCCAGGGTCTTCCGAAGCTTTCTTT	CASSLELPGSSEAFF
TRBV7-6	few	-	TRBJ1-6	TGTGCCAGCAGCCCTCAGTCCTCCTATAATTCACCCCTCCACTTT	CASSPQSSYNSPLHF
TRBV5-4	-	-	TRBJ1-1	TGTGCCAGCAGCTTGGAGGCAGGCTCGAACACTGAAGCTTTCTTT	CASSLEAGSNTEAFF
TRBV7-9	-	-	TRBJ1-1	TGTGCCAGCAGCCCTGCGGTGAACACTGAAGCTTTCTTT	CASSPAVNTEAFF
TRBV5-4	-	-	TRBJ2-1	TGTGCCAGCAGCTTGGGGGGGGGCGAGGCCTATGAGCAGTTCTTC	CASSLGGGEAYEQFF
TRBV9	once	-	TRBJ2-2	TGTGCCAGCAGCGAAGCGGTCTTGGGCGGGGAGCTGTTTTTT	CASSEAVLGGELFF
TRBV4-3	once	-	TRBJ1-1	TGCGCCAGCAAAAAAGGGGTGAGGGGGACTGAAGCTTTCTTT	CASKKGVRGTEAFF
TRBV5-4	-	TRBD1	TRBJ2-7	TGTGCCAGCAGTCACCTCGTGGGGGGACAGGGAGGCGAGCAGTACTTC	CASSHLVGGQGGEQYF
TRBV25-1	-	TRBD1	TRBJ2-2	TGTGCCAGCAGTGGGCCGGGACAGGGCAAGACCGGGGAGCTGTTTTTT	CASSGPGQGKTGELFF
TRBV11-2	-	-	TRBJ2-1	TGTGCCAGCAGCTCCCTAACTAGCCATGAGCAGTTCTTC	CASSSLTSHEQFF
TRBV19	-	-	TRBJ2-1	TGTGCCAGTAACGGCGGAGTAGTATACAATGAGCAGTTCTTC	CASNGGVVYNEQFF
TRBV2	once	TRBD1	TRBJ1-2	TGTGCCAGCAGTGAAAACCGGGACAGGGGATCGGGCTACACCTTC	CASSENRDRGSGYTF
TRBV6-4	-	TRBD1	TRBJ2-1	TGTGCCAGCAGCCCACGGGGGACAGGGGGCATGAATGAGCAGTTCTTC	CASSPRGTGGMNEQFF
TRBV7-7	once	-	TRBJ2-5	TGTGCCAGCAGCCCCTGGACATATGGAGAGACCCAGTACTTC	CASSPWTYGETQYF
TRBV11-2	-	TRBD2	TRBJ2-3	TGTGCCAGCAGCTTAGAGGGACTAGCGGCCTTAGAAGGGGATACGCAGTATTTT	CASSLEGLAALEGDTQYF
TRBV19	-	TRBD2	TRBJ2-2	TGTGCCAGTGGGGGACTAGCATTTATCGGGGAGCTGTTTTTT	CASGGLAFIGELFF
TRBV5-1	-	TRBD2	TRBJ2-1	TGCGCCAGCAGCGATACTAGCGCGGGGGACAATGAGCAGTTCTTC	CASSDTSAGDNEQFF
TRBV29-1	-	TRBD1	TRBJ2-1	TGCAGTTCCTGGACAGGCTACAATGAGCAGTTCTTC	CSSWTGYNEQFF
TRBV9	-	-	TRBJ2-1	TGTGCCAGCAGCGTCACGACGGGGGATGAGCAGTTCTTC	CASSVTTGDEQFF
TRBV28	-	-	TRBJ2-7	TGTGCCAGCAGTTTAGACACGAGCTCCTACGAGCAGTACTTC	CASSLDTSSYEQYF
TRBV12-3/TRBV12-4	once	-	TRBJ2-1	TGTGCCAGCACCCGGGACTTCTACAATGAGCAGTTCTTC	CASTRDFYNEQFF
TRBV5-4	few	-	TRBJ2-7	TGTGCCAGCAGCTTGGCAGGCTCGCCCCCCTACGAGCAGTACTTC	CASSLAGSPPYEQYF
TRBV19	-	TRBD2	TRBJ2-1	TGTGCCACCCACCAAGGGAGCGGGGCCTACAATGAGCAGTTCTTC	CATHQGSGAYNEQFF
TRBV4-3	-	-	TRBJ2-1	TGCGCCAGCAGCCAGGCGGTCGGGACCTACAATGAGCAGTTCTTC	CASSQAVGTYNEQFF
TRBV3-1/TRBV3-2	-	-	TRBJ1-1	TGTGCCAGCAGCCCCAAGACAGGACCCCAGAACACTGAAGCTTTCTTT	CASSPKTGPQNTEAFF
TRBV29-1	-	-	TRBJ2-5	TGCAGCGTTGCGTTGAGGGAAGAGACCCAGTACTTC	CSVALREETQYF
TRBV7-2	-	TRBD2	TRBJ2-3	TGTGCCAGCAGCCCATTAGCGGGGGGAGATACGCAGTATTTT	CASSPLAGGDTQYF
TRBV30	-	TRBD1	TRBJ2-2	TGTGCCTGGAACAGGGGGCGGTGGACCGGGGAGCTGTTTTTT	CAWNRGRWTGELFF
TRBV5-4	once	-	TRBJ1-2	TGTGCCAGCAGCTTGTCCCGCTCGGGTAACTATGGCTACACCTTC	CASSLSRSGNYGYTF
TRBV4-3	once	-	TRBJ2-7	TGCGCCAGCAGCCAAGACAGATCCTACGAGCAGTACTTC	CASSQDRSYEQYF
TRBV6-6	-	-	TRBJ2-3	TGTGCCAGCAGCCCGCGTGATACGCAGTATTTT	CASSPRDTQYF
TRBV28	-	TRBD1	TRBJ2-2	TGTGCCAGCAGGGAAGGGACAGGGGTCACCGGGGAGCTGTTTTTT	CASREGTGVTGELFF
TRBV7-9	-	-	TRBJ1-4	TGTGCCAGCAGCTTAAACCCACAGACAACTAATGAAAAACTGTTTTTT	CASSLNPQTTNEKLFF
TRBV3-1/TRBV3-2	few	TRBD1	TRBJ1-6	TGTGCCAGCAGCCAGGGGGACAGGGTCGGCTCACCCCTCCACTTT	CASSQGDRVGSPLHF
TRBV28	-	TRBD2	TRBJ2-7	TGTGCCAGCAGTCCACCCCGCGGACTAGCGAGTGAGCAGTACTTC	CASSPPRGLASEQYF
TRBV4-1	-	TRBD1	TRBJ2-5	TGCGCCAGCAGCCAAGGGCCTGACAGGGCCTGGGAGACCCAGTACTTC	CASSQGPDRAWETQYF
TRBV18	-	TRBD1	TRBJ2-5	TGTGCCAGCTCACCACCGGGACAGCAAGAGACCCAGTACTTC	CASSPPGQQETQYF
TRBV5-4	-	-	TRBJ1-2	TGTGCCAGCAGCTTGGAACAGGTGATTAACTATGGCTACACCTTC	CASSLEQVINYGYTF
TRBV6-2/TRBV6-3	-	TRBD2	TRBJ2-1	TGTGCCAGCAGTCCCGGGACTAGCGTGGTACTTGAGCAGTTCTTC	CASSPGTSVVLEQFF
TRBV15	-	TRBD1	TRBJ2-1	TGTGCCACCAGCAGAGGGGACAGTTACAATGAGCAGTTCTTC	CATSRGDSYNEQFF
TRBV7-2	-	TRBD2	TRBJ2-3	TGTGCCAGCGGTACTAGCGGGGGAGCCGCTTATTTT	CASGTSGGAAYF